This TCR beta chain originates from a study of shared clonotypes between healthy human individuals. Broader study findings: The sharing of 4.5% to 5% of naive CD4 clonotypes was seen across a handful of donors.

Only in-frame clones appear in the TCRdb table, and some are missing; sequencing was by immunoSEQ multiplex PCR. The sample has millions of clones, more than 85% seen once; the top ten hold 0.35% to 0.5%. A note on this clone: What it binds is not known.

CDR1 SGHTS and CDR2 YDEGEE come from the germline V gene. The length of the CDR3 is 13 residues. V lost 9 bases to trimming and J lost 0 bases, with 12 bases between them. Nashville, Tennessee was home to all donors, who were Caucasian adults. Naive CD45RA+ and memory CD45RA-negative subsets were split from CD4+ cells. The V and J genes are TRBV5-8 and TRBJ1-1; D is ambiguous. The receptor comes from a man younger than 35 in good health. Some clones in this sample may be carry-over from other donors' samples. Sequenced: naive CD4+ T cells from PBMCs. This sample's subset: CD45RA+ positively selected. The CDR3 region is CAIADVLNTEAFF. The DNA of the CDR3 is TGTGCCATCGCAGACGTCCTGAACACTGAAGCTTTCTTT.